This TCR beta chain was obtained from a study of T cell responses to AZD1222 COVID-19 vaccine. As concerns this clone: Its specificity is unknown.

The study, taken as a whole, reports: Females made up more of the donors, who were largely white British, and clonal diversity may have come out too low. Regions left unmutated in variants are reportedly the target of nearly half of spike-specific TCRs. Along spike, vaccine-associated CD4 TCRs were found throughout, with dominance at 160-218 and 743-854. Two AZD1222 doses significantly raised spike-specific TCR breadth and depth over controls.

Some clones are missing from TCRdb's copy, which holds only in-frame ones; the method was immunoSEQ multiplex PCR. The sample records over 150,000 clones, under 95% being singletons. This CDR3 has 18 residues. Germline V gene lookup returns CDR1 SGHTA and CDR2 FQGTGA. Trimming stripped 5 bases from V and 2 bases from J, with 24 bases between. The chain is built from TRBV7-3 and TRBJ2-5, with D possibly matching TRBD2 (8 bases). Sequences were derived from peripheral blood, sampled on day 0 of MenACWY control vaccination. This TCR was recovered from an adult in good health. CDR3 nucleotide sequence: TGTGCCAGCAGCCCCCGGGGGGGTAGGGGGCTTACTCAAGAGACCCAGTACTTC. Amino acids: CASSPRGGRGLTQETQYF.